Shown below are 26 T cell receptor beta chains from a single sample sequenced in a study of T-cell reconstitution after alpha-beta-depleted transplantation in children. The TCRbeta library was prepared with unique molecular identifiers. In TCRdb, the PCR reads were re-called with MiXCR into one record per CDR3 protein. The data show 440,000 or so distinct CDR3 sequences, approximately 10% seen once. Sequences were derived from PBMCs from the stem cell graft donor, sampled from the stem cell graft. The receptors come from a human donor who donated a stem cell graft to a child with acute myeloid leukemia.

This clonotype was recorded a few times. The chain carries TRBV5-1 and TRBJ2-3; D uncertain. In germline, CDR1 is SGHRS, CDR2 YFSETQ. The CDR3 is 14 residues long. With 0 bases removed from V and 6 bases from J, the gap between germline ends came to 11 bases. Here the CDR3 reads CASSLAAGADTQYF. The CDR3 bases are TGCGCCAGCAGCTTGGCGGCAGGTGCGGATACGCAGTATTTT.

This sequence joins TRBV4-1 and TRBJ2-7, with D possibly being TRBD2 (7 bases). The CDR3 extends over 16 amino acids. The germline V and J ends were trimmed by 3 bases and 0 bases, with 15 bases remaining between them. Germline V gene lookup returns CDR1 MGHRA and CDR2 YSYEKL. Here the CDR3 reads CASSHGSGTISYEQYF. The CDR3 coding sequence is TGCGCCAGCAGCCATGGAAGCGGGACAATCTCCTACGAGCAGTACTTC.

Comment on this clonotype: A much more abundant neighbour one base away suggests this may be a read error. This sequence joins TRBV12-3 or TRBV12-4 and TRBJ1-1, with D possibly matching TRBD1 (5 bases). The CDR3 covers 13 residues. CDR3 amino acids: CGSSFGANTEAFF. DNA for the CDR3: TGTGGCAGCAGTTTCGGGGCGAACACTGAAGCTTTCTTT.

The chain uses TRBV7-8 and TRBJ2-7, with a weak D call TRBD1 (5 bases). The V gene lost 1 base and the J gene lost 6 bases, with 25 bases spanning the gap. The CDR3 runs 18 residues. CDR1 and CDR2 from the germline V gene are SGHVS and FQNEAQ. DNA for the CDR3: TGTGCCAGCAGCTTAGATCCAGTTGCAGGGTTTAGGTTTGGCGAGCAGTACGTC. This translates into CASSLDPVAGFRFGEQYV.

There are many counts of this clonotype. This chain connects TRBV7-3 to TRBJ2-1; D possibly corresponds to TRBD2 (6 bases). V lost 5 bases and J 4 bases, leaving 15 bases between the germline ends. The germline CDR1 and CDR2 sequences are SGHTA and FQGTGA. CDR3 size: 15 residues. The DNA of the CDR3 is TGTGCCAGCAGCCCCTGGTGGGGGGAGTACAATGAGCAGTTCTTC. This gives the protein CASSPWWGEYNEQFF. Drawing the rest from reference TRBV7-3 and TRBJ2-1, the complete variable domain is GAGVSQTPSNKVTEKGKYVELRCDPISGHTALYWYRQSLGQGPEFLIYFQGTGAADDSGLPNDRFFAVRPEGSVSTLKIQRTERGDSAVYLCASSPWWGEYNEQFFGPGTRLTVL.

This clonotype was observed once. CDR3 region: CASSIGQGDIQYF. In nucleotides, the CDR3 is TGTGCCAGCAGTATCGGACAGGGGGACATTCAGTACTTC. The chain joins TRBV12-3 or TRBV12-4 to TRBJ2-4, with TRBD1 matching over 10 bases. J gave up 8 bases and V 5 bases, and 3 bases lay outside the gene matches. The CDR3 consists of 13 residues.

Remarks on this clonotype: The junction does not match germline at one end; this may be a read error. V usage is TRBV4-3 and J usage is TRBJ2-7; D possibly uses TRBD1 or TRBD2 (5 bases each). Germline CDR1 LGHNA, CDR2 YSLEER. There are 15 residues in the CDR3. The DNA for the CDR3 is TGCGCCAGCAGCCAAGATAGGGGAGCCTCGGGCGAGGAGTACTTC. It yields the protein CASSQDRGASGEEYF.

In its sample, this clonotype was seen many times. This chain connects TRBV5-1 to TRBJ2-1; D possibly corresponds to TRBD2 (6 bases). Deletions cut 4 bases from V and 4 bases from J, with 15 bases between. In germline, CDR1 is SGHRS, CDR2 YFSETQ. This CDR3 is 15 amino acids long. CDR3 sequence reads: CASSPGAGPYNEQFF. CDR3 bases: TGCGCCAGCAGCCCGGGAGCGGGCCCGTACAATGAGCAGTTCTTC.

There are many counts of this clonotype. The chain couples TRBV6-1 to TRBJ1-5, with D uncertain. The germline CDR1 and CDR2 sequences are MNHNS and SASEGT. Deletions cut 6 bases from V and 6 bases from J, with 9 bases between. The CDR3 has 12 residues. The CDR3 DNA reads as TGTGCCAGCAGGACGCCAGGTCAGCCCCAGCATTTT. This codes for CASRTPGQPQHF.

This clonotype was found a few times. This rearrangement joins TRBV27 to TRBJ1-5; 9 bases map to TRBD1. Germline assignment: CDR1 MNHEY and CDR2 SMNVEV (reference sequence). This CDR3 contains 13 residues. Trimming removed 4 bases from V and 11 bases from J; junction bases left unmatched: 6. CDR3 loop: CASSSQGAGTQHF. CDR3 in DNA: TGTGCCAGCAGTTCACAGGGGGCAGGAACCCAGCATTTT.

V gene TRBV7-2 combines with J gene TRBJ2-3; no clear D gene. Trimming stripped 0 bases from V and 5 bases from J, with 6 bases between. This CDR3 has 13 residues. Germline CDR1 reads SGHTA; CDR2 reads FQGNSA. The CDR3 sequence is CASSLAVQDTQYF. The CDR3 nucleotides read TGTGCCAGCAGCTTAGCCGTTCAAGATACGCAGTATTTT.

The V gene is TRBV20-1, the J gene TRBJ2-3; TRBD2 aligns across 8 bases. Trimming at V came to 2 bases and at J to 5 bases, leaving 12 bases not matched to a gene. The CDR3 length is 16 residues. CDR1 is DFQATT, CDR2 SNEGSKA, per germline (reference sequence). Written as DNA, the CDR3 is TGCAGTGCTAGACTTCCCTCGGGAGGGGCGAAAGATACGCAGTATTTT. This translates into CSARLPSGGAKDTQYF.

The table lists this clonotype with many counts. J is TRBJ2-3 and V is TRBV15, with D possibly matching TRBD1 (5 bases). CDR1 and CDR2 (germline): LNHNV, YYDKDF (reference sequence). V lost 1 base, J lost 5 bases, and 16 bases lay in between. This CDR3 region has 16 residues. The CDR3 region has the DNA TGTGCCACCAGCAGAGTTTTTAACAGGATGGTAGATACGCAGTATTTT. This translates into CATSRVFNRMVDTQYF.

The chain joins TRBV12-3 or TRBV12-4 to TRBJ2-3, with D maybe TRBD1 (6 bases). The CDR3 contains 14 residues. V was trimmed by 6 bases and J by 2 bases, leaving 12 bases between them. The CDR3 protein is CASREDRPTDTQYF. CDR3 in DNA: TGTGCCAGCAGAGAGGACAGACCCACAGATACGCAGTATTTT.

The chain combines TRBV7-9 with TRBJ2-3; 7 nucleotides agree with TRBD2. Trimming cost V 4 bases and J 0 bases; bases outside gene matches: 4. Germline CDR1 reads SEHNR; CDR2 reads FQNEAQ (reference sequence). The CDR3 runs to 15 residues. In DNA, the CDR3 is TGTGCCAGCAGCTCAAGCGGGGAGAGCACAGATACGCAGTATTTT. It translates to CASSSSGESTDTQYF.

In this sample, this clonotype turned up a few times. The V and J genes are TRBV18 and TRBJ1-6; no clear D gene. The V gene lost 3 bases and the J gene lost 7 bases, with 10 bases spanning the gap. This CDR3 has 14 amino acids. Germline assignment: CDR1 KGHSH and CDR2 LQKENI. The chain's CDR3 is CASSPSAENSPLHF. For the CDR3, the DNA is TGTGCCAGCTCACCTTCCGCAGAGAATTCACCCCTCCACTTT.

V is TRBV10-1 and J is TRBJ2-7; 13 nucleotides line up with TRBD2. V dropped 8 bases and J dropped 2; count of bases not matched to a gene: 15. CDR1 is WNHNN, CDR2 SYGVQD, per germline (reference sequence). The CDR3 sequence is 18 residues long. The CDR3 loop is CASGSGTSGAPLTYEQYF. The CDR3 nucleotides are TGCGCCAGCGGATCCGGGACTAGCGGGGCCCCACTAACCTACGAGCAGTACTTC.

This clonotype was counted a single time. An end of the junction differs from the germline gene, which may be a read error. The chain has TRBV6-2 or TRBV6-3 and TRBJ2-1; TRBD2 aligns across 9 bases. CDR3 length: 16 residues. Germline V gives CDR1 MNHEY, CDR2 SVGEGT. The CDR3 here is CASSYKRGDPYDEQFF. The CDR3 nucleotides read TGTGCCAGCAGTTACAAGCGGGGGGATCCCTACGATGAGCAGTTCTTC.

This clonotype was seen a few times. The chain combines TRBV10-3 with TRBJ2-3; TRBD2 is a possible D gene (8 bases). Per the germline V gene, CDR1 is ENHRY and CDR2 is SYGVKD. This CDR3 region has 16 residues. Trimming shortened V by 0 bases and J by 6 bases, and 16 bases separated the two germline ends. For the CDR3, the DNA is TGTGCCATCAGTGAGTCCTCGGGAGGGGGCGAGGATACGCAGTATTTT. As protein: CAISESSGGGEDTQYF.

This sequence joins TRBV6-5 and TRBJ1-3; D may be TRBD1 (5 bases). CDR1 and CDR2 (germline): MNHEY, SVGAGI. The V and J ends lost 4 bases and 0 bases respectively, with 10 bases between them. The CDR3 covers 15 residues. CDR3 in DNA: TGTGCCAGCAGTTCCCCAGGGAGCTCTGGAAACACCATATATTTT. Translating gives CASSSPGSSGNTIYF.

This clonotype was seen many times. The V gene is TRBV20-1, the J gene TRBJ2-5; TRBD1 might be the D (5 bases). The germline CDR1 and CDR2 sequences are DFQATT and SNEGSKA (reference sequence). The CDR3 totals 14 residues. V was pared by 6 bases and J by 1 base, with 15 bases between. Here the CDR3 DNA reads TGCAGTGCCAGACCACAGGATATCCAAGAGACCCAGTACTTC. Translated, it gives CSARPQDIQETQYF.

The rearrangement uses TRBV2 and TRBJ1-2, with a tentative D call TRBD1 (6 bases). Germline V gene sequence: CDR1 SNHLY, CDR2 FYNNEI. Trimming pared 4 bases from V and 4 bases from J, leaving 16 bases between. This CDR3 is built from 15 residues. The CDR3 sequence: CASSGLQGPFYGYTF. DNA for the CDR3: TGTGCCAGCAGTGGGTTACAGGGCCCTTTCTATGGCTACACCTTC. Supplemented by reference TRBV2 and TRBJ1-2, the full variable domain reads EPEVTQTPSHQVTQMGQEVILRCVPISNHLYFYWYRQILGQKVEFLVSFYNNEISEKSEIFDDQFSVERPDGSNFTLKIRSTKLEDSAMYFCASSGLQGPFYGYTFGSGTRLTVV.

This clonotype was counted a few times. The J gene is TRBJ2-7, the V gene TRBV5-5, with D maybe TRBD1 (5 bases). CDR1 and CDR2 from the germline V gene are SGHKS and YYEKEE (reference sequence). The CDR3 runs to 12 residues. Deletions cut 4 bases from V and 9 bases from J, with 14 bases between. Here the CDR3 DNA reads TGTGCCAGCAGCGAGGATGGGGCACGGCAGTACTTC. Protein sequence: CASSEDGARQYF.

This clonotype was seen a few times. V usage is TRBV20-1 and J usage is TRBJ2-1; D is ambiguous. This CDR3 comprises 12 residues. Germline CDR1 is DFQATT and CDR2 is SNEGSKA (reference sequence). Trimming left V 3 bases short and J 9 bases short, with 12 bases between. The chain's CDR3 is CSASRSHSEQFF. The CDR3 DNA follows: TGCAGTGCTAGCAGGTCTCACAGTGAGCAGTTCTTC.

The J gene is TRBJ2-1, the V gene TRBV2; TRBD2 aligns across 12 bases. The CDR3 loop spans 14 amino acids. Germline-derived CDR1 and CDR2 are SNHLY and FYNNEI. After removal of 4 bases from V and 9 bases from J, the junction contained 4 bases not matched to a gene. The CDR3 is CASSGELAGGEQFF. As DNA, the CDR3 is TGTGCCAGCAGTGGGGAACTAGCGGGAGGTGAGCAGTTCTTC.

J is TRBJ2-1 and V is TRBV5-5, with D unresolved. Germline lookup yields CDR1 SGHKS and CDR2 YYEKEE (reference sequence). V lost 0 bases to trimming and J lost 11 bases, with 9 bases between them. The CDR3 is 12 amino acids. DNA of the CDR3: TGTGCCAGCAGCTTGGAGGAGAGAAAGCAGTTCTTC. The encoded protein is CASSLEERKQFF.